The clone carrying this T cell receptor beta chain occurred a few times. Preparing the TCRbeta library involved the use of unique molecular identifiers. One entry per CDR3 protein, called by TCRdb with MiXCR from the PCR reads. The sample includes hundreds of thousands of distinct CDR3 sequences, 15% to 20% of them seen just once. The sample is drawn from a study of T-cell reconstitution after alpha-beta-depleted transplantation in children. The germline gives CDR1 SGHVT, CDR2 SQSDAQ. Trimming at V came to 2 bases and at J to 11 bases, leaving 8 bases not matched to a gene. The CDR3 spans 15 residues.

The clonotype was recovered from a male patient younger than 18 who had a stem cell transplant for acute lymphoblastic leukemia, so the T cells may come from the graft donor. The chain has TRBV7-4 and TRBJ1-4; 10 bases match TRBD1. The sample was PBMCs, mostly from graft donor cells, taken 360 days after TCRalphabeta/CD19-depleted stem cell transplant. The CDR3 DNA reads as TGTGCCAGCAGCTTAAAGGTGACAGGGGGCGCGAAACTGTTTTTT. Its protein product is CASSLKVTGGAKLFF.